Below, one T cell receptor (beta chain) is given with its context. Other DNA variants within this sample encode the same CDR3. This sample was taken from a study of blood T cell repertoires in COVID-19. Germline assignment: CDR1 SNHLY and CDR2 FYNNEI. The CDR3 length is 14 residues. Trimming pared 3 bases from V and 0 bases from J, leaving 6 bases between. The protocol was immunoSEQ multiplex PCR, while the TCRdb copy is restricted to in-frame clones and leaves out a portion. Found here are about 380,000 clones, 88% of them singletons; the top ten hold 1.2%. The sequenced sample was PBMCs or T cells enriched from blood (not recorded which). This clonotype was obtained from a woman between 18 and 29 years old who had recovered from COVID-19. The chain carries TRBV2 and TRBJ1-3, with no clear D. CDR3 amino acids: CASSDRGSGNTIYF. In DNA form, the CDR3 reads TGTGCCAGCAGTGATCGCGGCTCTGGAAACACCATATATTTT. Full variable domain (remainder filled in from reference TRBV2 and TRBJ1-3): EPEVTQTPSHQVTQMGQEVILRCVPISNHLYFYWYRQILGQKVEFLVSFYNNEISEKSEIFDDQFSVERPDGSNFTLKIRSTKLEDSAMYFCASSDRGSGNTIYFGEGSWLTVV.